This TCR beta chain was documented in a study of regulatory T cells in long-lasting Graves disease. Points from the study as a whole: Persistent cases favored TRBV28, TRBJ1-2 and TRBJ2-5.

Construction of TCR beta libraries relied on iRepertoire HTBI primers and on Arm-PCR targeting CDR3 regions. TCRdb called the multiplex PCR reads again in MiXCR, with one record for every CDR3 protein. The data show roughly 610,000 distinct CDR3 sequences, approximately 15% seen once. This CDR3 has 13 residues. CDR1 and CDR2 from the germline V gene are DFQATT and SNEGSKA (reference sequence). With 3 bases removed from V and 1 base from J, the gap between germline ends came to 9 bases. This sample's time point: newly diagnosed GD, antithyroid drugs for less than 3 months. There was RNA extracted from PBMCs, and the TCR library was made from it. This clonotype was counted between two and nine times. The antigen is unknown. The data were also submitted as part of a second study, on T cells in Graves' hyperthyroidism and ophthalmopathy. From that study: Most expanded thyroid clonotypes above 0.001 also appeared in blood.

The chain recombines TRBV20-1 with TRBJ2-5, with no clear D. The sequenced sample was peripheral blood mononuclear cells (PBMCs), obtained at new diagnosis, from a patient treated with antithyroid drugs. This TCR was recovered from a woman in her twenties or thirties with Graves disease. The CDR3, as DNA: TGCAGTGCTAGCTGGCCAGGCCAAGAGACCCAGTACTTC. Translation gives CSASWPGQETQYF.